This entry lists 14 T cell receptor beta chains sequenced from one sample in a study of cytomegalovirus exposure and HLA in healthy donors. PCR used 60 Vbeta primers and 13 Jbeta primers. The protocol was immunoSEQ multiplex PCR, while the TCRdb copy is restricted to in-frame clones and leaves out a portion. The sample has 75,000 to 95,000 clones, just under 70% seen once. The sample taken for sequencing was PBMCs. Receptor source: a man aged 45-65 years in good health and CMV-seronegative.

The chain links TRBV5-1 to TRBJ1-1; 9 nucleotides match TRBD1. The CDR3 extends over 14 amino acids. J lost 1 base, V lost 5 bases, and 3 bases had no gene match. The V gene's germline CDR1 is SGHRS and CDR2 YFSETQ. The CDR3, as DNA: TGCGCCAGCAGTAGGGACAGGGCGAACACTGAAGCTTTCTTT. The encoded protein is CASSRDRANTEAFF.

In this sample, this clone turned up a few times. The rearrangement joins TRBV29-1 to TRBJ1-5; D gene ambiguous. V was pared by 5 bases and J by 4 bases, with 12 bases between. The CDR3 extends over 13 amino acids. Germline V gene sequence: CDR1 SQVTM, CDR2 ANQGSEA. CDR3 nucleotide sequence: TGCAGCGTTCAAGGGCAGTCTAATCAGCCCCAGCATTTT. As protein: CSVQGQSNQPQHF.

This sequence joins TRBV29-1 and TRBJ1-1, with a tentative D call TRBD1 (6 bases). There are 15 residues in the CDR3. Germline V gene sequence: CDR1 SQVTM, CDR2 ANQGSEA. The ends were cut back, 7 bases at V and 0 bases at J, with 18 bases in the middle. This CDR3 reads CSAQLGQGMNTEAFF. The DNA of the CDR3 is TGCAGCGCCCAGCTTGGTCAGGGGATGAACACTGAAGCTTTCTTT. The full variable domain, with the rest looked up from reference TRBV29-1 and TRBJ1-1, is SAVISQKPSRDICQRGTSLTIQCQVDSQVTMMFWYRQQPGQSLTLIATANQGSEATYESGFVIDKFPISRPNLTFSTLTVSNMSPEDSSIYLCSAQLGQGMNTEAFFGQGTRLTVV.

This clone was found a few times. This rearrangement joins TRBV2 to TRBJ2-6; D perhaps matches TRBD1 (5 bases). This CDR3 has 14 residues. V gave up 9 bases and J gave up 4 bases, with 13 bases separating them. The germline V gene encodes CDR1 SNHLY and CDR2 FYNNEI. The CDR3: CASSRGGGANVLTF. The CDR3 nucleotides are TGTGCCAGTAGTAGGGGCGGCGGGGCCAACGTCCTGACTTTC. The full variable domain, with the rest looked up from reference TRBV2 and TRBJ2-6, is EPEVTQTPSHQVTQMGQEVILRCVPISNHLYFYWYRQILGQKVEFLVSFYNNEISEKSEIFDDQFSVERPDGSNFTLKIRSTKLEDSAMYFCASSRGGGANVLTFGAGSRLTVL.

Here the CDR3 DNA reads TGTGCCAGCAGTGAATCCGCAGGGGGCGGCTATGGCTACACCTTC. Protein: CASSESAGGGYGYTF. This chain links TRBV25-1 with TRBJ1-2; TRBD1 matches 8 bases. The length of the CDR3 is 15 residues. CDR1 MGHDK and CDR2 SYGVNS come from the germline V gene. V lost 1 base to trimming and J lost 4 bases; unmatched junction nucleotides: 5.

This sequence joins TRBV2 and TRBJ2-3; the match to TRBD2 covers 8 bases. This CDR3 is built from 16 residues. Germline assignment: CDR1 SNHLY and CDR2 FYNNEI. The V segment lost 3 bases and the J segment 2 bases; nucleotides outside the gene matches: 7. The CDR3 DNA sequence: TGTGCCAGCAGTGACGGCCAGCGGGGGACCACAGATACGCAGTATTTT. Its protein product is CASSDGQRGTTDTQYF.

CDR3 DNA sequence: TGCGCCAGCAGCTGGGACTACACCTACAATGAGCAGTTCTTC. Amino acids: CASSWDYTYNEQFF. This chain joins TRBV5-1 and TRBJ2-1; 7 nucleotides line up with TRBD2. The V and J ends lost 3 bases and 2 bases, in that order; junction bases with no gene match: 2. This CDR3 contains 14 residues. From germline, CDR1 is SGHRS and CDR2 YFSETQ.

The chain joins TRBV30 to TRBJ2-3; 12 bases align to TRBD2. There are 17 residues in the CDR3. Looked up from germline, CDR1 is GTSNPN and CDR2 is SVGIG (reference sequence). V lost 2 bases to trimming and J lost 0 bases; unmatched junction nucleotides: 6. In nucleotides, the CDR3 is TGTGCCTGGAGTTCTCTAGCGGGAGGGTATAGCACAGATACGCAGTATTTT. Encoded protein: CAWSSLAGGYSTDTQYF.

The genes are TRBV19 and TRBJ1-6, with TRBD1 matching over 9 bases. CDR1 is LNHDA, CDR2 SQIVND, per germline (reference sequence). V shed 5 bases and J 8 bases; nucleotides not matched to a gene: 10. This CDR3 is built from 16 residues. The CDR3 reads CASSRSRDREHSPLHF. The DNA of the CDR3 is TGTGCCAGTAGTCGATCTCGGGACAGGGAGCATTCACCCCTCCACTTT.

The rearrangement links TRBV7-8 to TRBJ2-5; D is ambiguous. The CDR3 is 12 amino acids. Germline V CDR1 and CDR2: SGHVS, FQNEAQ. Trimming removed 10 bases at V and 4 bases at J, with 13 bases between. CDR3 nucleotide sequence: TGTGCCACCGGTGGTCAGCGAGAGACCCAGTACTTC. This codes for CATGGQRETQYF. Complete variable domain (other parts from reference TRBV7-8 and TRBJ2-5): GAGVSQSPRYKVAKRGQDVALRCDPISGHVSLFWYQQALGQGPEFLTYFQNEAQLDKSGLPSDRFFAERPEGSVSTLKIQRTQQEDSAVYLCATGGQRETQYFGPGTRLLVL.

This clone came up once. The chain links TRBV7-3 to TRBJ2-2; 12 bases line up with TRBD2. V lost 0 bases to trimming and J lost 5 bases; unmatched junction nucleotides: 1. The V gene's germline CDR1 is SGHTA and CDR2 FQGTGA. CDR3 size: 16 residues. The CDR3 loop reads CASSLTGLAGTGELFF. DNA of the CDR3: TGTGCCAGCAGCTTAACAGGACTAGCGGGGACCGGGGAGCTGTTTTTT.

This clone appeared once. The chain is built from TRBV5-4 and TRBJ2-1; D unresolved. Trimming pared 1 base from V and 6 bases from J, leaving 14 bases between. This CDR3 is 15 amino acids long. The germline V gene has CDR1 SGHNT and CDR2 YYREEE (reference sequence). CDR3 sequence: CASSLQLAGSNEQFF. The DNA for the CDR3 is TGTGCCAGCAGCTTGCAACTCGCCGGGTCCAATGAGCAGTTCTTC.

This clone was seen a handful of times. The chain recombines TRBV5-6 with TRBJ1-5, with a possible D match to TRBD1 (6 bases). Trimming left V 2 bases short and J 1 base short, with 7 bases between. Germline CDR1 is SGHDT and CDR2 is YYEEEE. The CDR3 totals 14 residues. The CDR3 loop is CASSFRGSNQPQHF. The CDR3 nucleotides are TGTGCCAGCAGCTTCAGGGGCAGCAATCAGCCCCAGCATTTT.

CDR3 amino acids: CAISESLNEKLFF. In DNA form, the CDR3 reads TGTGCCATCAGTGAGTCCTTGAATGAAAAACTGTTTTTT. The rearrangement uses TRBV10-3 and TRBJ1-4; no clear D gene. The V gene's germline CDR1 is ENHRY and CDR2 SYGVKD. CDR3 size: 13 residues. V lost 0 bases and J 5 bases, leaving 4 bases between the germline ends.